This TCR beta chain is from a study of early T cells in non-severe SARS-CoV-2 infection. Study background: Chains stayed unpaired after sequencing of bulk RNA from unsorted whole blood.

The TCR library protocol was used to attach unique molecular identifiers. These identifiers were attached to individual cDNA molecules. TCRdb fed the 5' RACE reads into MiXCR, producing one record per CDR3 protein. The data show approximately 27,000 distinct CDR3 sequences, roughly 4.8% seen once. This clonotype was recorded many times. Its specificity is not known. Whole-study findings and limits: The matching step, a VDJdb search, favored anti-spike CD8 responses and missed private and CD4 specificities.

The V and J ends lost 5 bases and 3 bases, in that order; junction bases with no gene match: 7. CDR3 length: 14 amino acids. Germline lookup yields CDR1 SEHNR and CDR2 FQNEAQ (reference sequence). Sequences were obtained from whole blood. The TCR sequence derives from an adult who was a healthcare worker with PCR-confirmed SARS-CoV-2 infection or an uninfected control (not recorded which). The chain carries TRBV7-9 and TRBJ2-7; TRBD1 agrees at 7 bases. CDR3: CASSQLTGNYEQYF. For the CDR3, the DNA is TGTGCCAGCAGCCAGCTGACAGGGAACTACGAGCAGTACTTC. The full variable domain, in which reference TRBV7-9 and TRBJ2-7 provide the parts outside the CDR3, is DTGVSQNPRHKITKRGQNVTFRCDPISEHNRLYWYRQTLGQGPEFLTYFQNEAQLEKSRLLSDRFSAERPKGSFSTLEIQRTEQGDSAMYLCASSQLTGNYEQYFGPGTRLTVT.